Sequencing of this T cell receptor beta chain was carried out in a study of blood T cells in healthy people across ages. Through a sample-barcoded 5' primer and a J-beta primer mix, a second PCR was run for roughly 7 to 12 cycles. All cDNA molecules were each tagged by a template-switch adaptor with 12 random nucleotides. One entry per CDR3 protein results from TCRdb running MiXCR on the 5' RACE reads. The sample includes roughly 830,000 distinct CDR3 sequences, roughly 60% of them seen just once. The authors drew 8.5 to 10 milliliters of peripheral blood from each donor. The CDR3 is 14 amino acids. Germline V gene data show CDR1 as DFQATT and CDR2 as SNEGSKA (reference sequence). Trimming at V came to 7 bases and at J to 5 bases, leaving 13 bases not matched to a gene.

Sequenced material: blood. This TCR derives from a man aged 30 to 39 in good health. The chain joins TRBV20-1 to TRBJ1-2; 7 positions agree with TRBD1. For the CDR3, the DNA is TGCAGTGTTTATCGGACAGGTCTTTTATATGGCTACACCTTC. Translation gives CSVYRTGLLYGYTF.